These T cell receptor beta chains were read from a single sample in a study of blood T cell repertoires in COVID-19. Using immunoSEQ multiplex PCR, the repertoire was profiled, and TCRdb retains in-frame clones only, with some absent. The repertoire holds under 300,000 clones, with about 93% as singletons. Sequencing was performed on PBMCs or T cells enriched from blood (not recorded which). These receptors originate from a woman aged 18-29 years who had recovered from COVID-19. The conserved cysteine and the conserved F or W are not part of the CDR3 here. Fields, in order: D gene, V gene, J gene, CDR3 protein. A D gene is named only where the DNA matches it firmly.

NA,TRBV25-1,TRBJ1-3,ASSANRVYSGNTIY
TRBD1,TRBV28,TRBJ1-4,ASSFQGWDRGGEKLF
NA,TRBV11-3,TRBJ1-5,ASSDRDKNQPQH
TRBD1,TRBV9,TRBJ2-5,ASSETGTDQETQY
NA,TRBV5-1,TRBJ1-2,ASSPDSIYGYT
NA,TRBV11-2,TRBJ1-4,ASSPISRFEKLF
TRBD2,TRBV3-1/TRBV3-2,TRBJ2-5,ASSLRTSAETQY
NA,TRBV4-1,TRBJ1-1,ASSPMGARTEAF
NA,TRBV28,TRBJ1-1,ASRSRGNTEAF
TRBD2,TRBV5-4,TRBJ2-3,ASSQGLAGASDTQY
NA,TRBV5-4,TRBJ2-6,ASSLGQNGANVLT
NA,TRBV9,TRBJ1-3,ASSVVSGSTIY
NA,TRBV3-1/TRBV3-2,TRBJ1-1,ASSGSRGNTEAF